The rows below give T cell receptor beta chains drawn from one sample of a study of T cell responses to AZD1222 COVID-19 vaccine. The repertoire was sequenced with immunoSEQ multiplex PCR; TCRdb's copy has only in-frame clones and lacks some. The table includes about 200,000 clones, around 90% detected once. Sequences were derived from peripheral blood, sampled 28 days after the second dose of the MenACWY control vaccine. All receptors come from an adult who received the MenACWY meningococcal vaccine as a control. Each CDR3 is given without its conserved first and last residue. The listing skips clone size in some rows; elsewhere it reads once, few, many or a size class.

v_gene	abundance	j_gene	len	CDR3aa
TRBV6-5	.	TRBJ1-1	10	ASSLGTIEAF
TRBV29-1	once	TRBJ1-1	11	SVPGILNTEAF
TRBV9	.	TRBJ2-7	12	ASSPQDGPYEQY
TRBV10-2	.	TRBJ1-5	14	ASSDPVRGFNQPQH
TRBV4-2	.	TRBJ2-7	11	ASSSRDFPEQY
TRBV5-1	once	TRBJ1-1	12	ASSLGIAGTEAF
TRBV6-6	.	TRBJ1-2	11	ASSDPDRYGYT
TRBV6-5	.	TRBJ1-1	11	ASSYLDRGEAF
TRBV7-9	once	TRBJ2-6	13	ASSSNRAGANVLT
TRBV2	.	TRBJ2-4	12	ANTVDLAKNIQY
TRBV23-1	.	TRBJ1-4	14	ASSRQPEQGNEKLF